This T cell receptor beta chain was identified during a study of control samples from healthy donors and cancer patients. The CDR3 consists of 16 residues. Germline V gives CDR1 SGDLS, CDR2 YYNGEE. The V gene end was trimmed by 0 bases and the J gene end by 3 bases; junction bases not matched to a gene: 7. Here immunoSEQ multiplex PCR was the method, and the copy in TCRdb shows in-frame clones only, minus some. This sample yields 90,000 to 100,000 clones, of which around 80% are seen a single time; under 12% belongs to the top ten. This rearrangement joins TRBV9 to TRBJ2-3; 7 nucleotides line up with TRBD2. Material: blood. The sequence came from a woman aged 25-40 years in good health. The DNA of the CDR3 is TGTGCCAGCAGCGTAGCGGCTAGCGGCCATACAGATACGCAGTATTTT. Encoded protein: CASSVAASGHTDTQYF.